The 11 T cell receptor beta chains presented below share a single source sample, sequenced in a study of T cell responses to AZD1222 COVID-19 vaccine. Here immunoSEQ multiplex PCR was the method, and the copy in TCRdb shows in-frame clones only, minus some. The table records fewer than 150,000 clones, approximately 91% of them present only once. Material: peripheral blood, obtained 28 days after the second AZD1222 dose. The source of these receptors is an adult who received the AZD1222 COVID-19 vaccine.

This chain links TRBV5-4 with TRBJ1-4; D not certain. V was shortened by 4 bases and J by 7 bases, with 14 bases between the two germline ends. CDR3 size: 14 residues. Germline lookup yields CDR1 SGHNT and CDR2 YYREEE (reference sequence). The DNA for the CDR3 is TGTGCCAGCAGCACCAGACTAACGGGTGAAAAACTGTTTTTT. Protein sequence: CASSTRLTGEKLFF. Full variable domain (outside the CDR3, taken from reference TRBV5-4 and TRBJ1-4): ETGVTQSPTHLIKTRGQQVTLRCSSQSGHNTVSWYQQALGQGPQFIFQYYREEENGRGNFPPRFSGLQFPNYSSELNVNALELDDSALYLCASSTRLTGEKLFFGSGTQLSVL.

In regard to this clone: At one end the junction does not follow the germline gene, possibly because of a read error. This rearrangement joins TRBV7-7 to TRBJ2-5, with D possibly being TRBD1 (5 bases). The germline V gene has CDR1 SSHAT and CDR2 FNYEAQ (reference sequence). The CDR3 consists of 13 residues. The CDR3 sequence is CASSLGVQETQYF. In DNA form, the CDR3 reads TGTGCTAGCAGCTTAGGGGTCCAAGAGACCCAGTACTTC.

The chain joins TRBV27 to TRBJ1-6; D remains ambiguous. CDR1 is MNHEY, CDR2 SMNVEV, per germline (reference sequence). V was pared by 0 bases and J by 7 bases, with 13 bases between. The CDR3 extends over 16 amino acids. The CDR3 spells CASSLSIQLVNSPLHF. The CDR3 nucleotides are TGTGCCAGCAGTTTATCGATACAGCTAGTAAATTCACCCCTCCACTTT.

The chain has TRBV7-8 and TRBJ1-6; 10 nucleotides line up with TRBD1. With V trimmed by 4 bases and J by 10 bases, 4 bases remained unmatched. The length of the CDR3 is 14 residues. The germline gives CDR1 SGHVS, CDR2 FQNEAQ. The CDR3 DNA is TGTGCCAGCAGCTCCGGGACAGGGGAGTCACCCCTCCACTTT. It encodes CASSSGTGESPLHF. The full variable domain, completed using reference TRBV7-8 and TRBJ1-6, is GAGVSQSPRYKVAKRGQDVALRCDPISGHVSLFWYQQALGQGPEFLTYFQNEAQLDKSGLPSDRFFAERPEGSVSTLKIQRTQQEDSAVYLCASSSGTGESPLHFGNGTRLTVT.

The rearrangement uses TRBV12-5 and TRBJ2-5; 7 nucleotides agree with TRBD2. The V segment lost 1 base and the J segment 4 bases; nucleotides outside the gene matches: 9. CDR1 is LGHNT and CDR2 is FRNRAP in the germline V gene. CDR3 size: 16 residues. The CDR3 reads CASGLGGRTSGETQYF. CDR3 in DNA: TGTGCTAGTGGTTTGGGGGGGAGGACTAGTGGAGAGACCCAGTACTTC. The entire variable domain, with the rest obtained from reference TRBV12-5 and TRBJ2-5, is as follows: DARVTQTPRHKVTEMGQEVTMRCQPILGHNTVFWYRQTMMQGLELLAYFRNRAPLDDSGMPKDRFSAEMPDATLATLKIQPSEPRDSAVYFCASGLGGRTSGETQYFGPGTRLLVL.

The rearrangement links TRBV7-2 to TRBJ2-1; 15 nucleotides align to TRBD2. Germline V gives CDR1 SGHTA, CDR2 FQGNSA. Trimming at V came to 10 bases and at J to 10 bases, leaving 5 bases not matched to a gene. The CDR3 has 13 amino acids. Here the CDR3 DNA reads TGTGCCATAACCGGGACTAGCGGGGGGGAGCAGTTCTTC. This gives the protein CAITGTSGGEQFF.

V gene TRBV7-9 combines with J gene TRBJ2-6; D not resolved. In germline, CDR1 is SEHNR, CDR2 FQNEAQ (reference sequence). Between the trimmed V and J ends, which lost 11 bases and 0 bases, there was a span of 8 bases. The CDR3 length is 13 residues. The chain's CDR3 is CASRISGANVLTF. The DNA for the CDR3 is TGTGCCTCAAGGATCTCTGGGGCCAACGTCCTGACTTTC.

This chain joins TRBV7-2 and TRBJ1-6, with unresolved D. The CDR3 has 17 amino acids. CDR1 is SGHTA, CDR2 FQGNSA, per germline. Trimming removed 6 bases at V and 0 bases at J, with 15 bases between. The CDR3 sequence: CASRLQSINSYNSPLHF. DNA for the CDR3: TGTGCCAGCAGACTCCAGAGCATTAACTCCTATAATTCACCCCTCCACTTT. Drawing the rest from reference TRBV7-2 and TRBJ1-6, the complete variable domain is GAGVSQSPSNKVTEKGKDVELRCDPISGHTALYWYRQSLGQGLEFLIYFQGNSAPDKSGLPSDRFSAERTGGSVSTLTIQRTQQEDSAVYLCASRLQSINSYNSPLHFGNGTRLTVT.

The rearrangement uses TRBV6-5 and TRBJ1-6; no reliable D call. Germline V lookup: CDR1 MNHEY, CDR2 SVGAGI. Trimming shortened V by 10 bases and J by 5 bases, and 15 bases separated the two germline ends. This CDR3 has 14 amino acids. Here the CDR3 reads CATAWTRNNSPLHF. In nucleotides, the CDR3 is TGTGCCACCGCTTGGACCAGGAATAATTCACCCCTCCACTTT.

This clone was recorded a few times. This chain connects TRBV10-2 to TRBJ2-2; 8 positions agree with TRBD2. The CDR3 is made up of 17 amino acids. Unmatched junction bases numbered 20, after V lost 10 bases and J lost 7 bases. Germline V CDR1 and CDR2: WSHSY, SAAADI. The CDR3 reads CATTALSGGWGIGELFF. The CDR3 DNA follows: TGCGCCACGACCGCCTTGAGCGGGGGCTGGGGGATCGGGGAGCTGTTTTTT.

The J gene is TRBJ2-6, the V gene TRBV4-1; D gene unclear. Germline CDR1 MGHRA, CDR2 YSYEKL. V gave up 3 bases and J gave up 4 bases, with 10 bases separating them. The CDR3 runs 15 residues. The CDR3, as DNA: TGCGCCAGCAGCCAGGTTTCCTCGGGGGCCAACGTCCTGACTTTC. This encodes CASSQVSSGANVLTF.